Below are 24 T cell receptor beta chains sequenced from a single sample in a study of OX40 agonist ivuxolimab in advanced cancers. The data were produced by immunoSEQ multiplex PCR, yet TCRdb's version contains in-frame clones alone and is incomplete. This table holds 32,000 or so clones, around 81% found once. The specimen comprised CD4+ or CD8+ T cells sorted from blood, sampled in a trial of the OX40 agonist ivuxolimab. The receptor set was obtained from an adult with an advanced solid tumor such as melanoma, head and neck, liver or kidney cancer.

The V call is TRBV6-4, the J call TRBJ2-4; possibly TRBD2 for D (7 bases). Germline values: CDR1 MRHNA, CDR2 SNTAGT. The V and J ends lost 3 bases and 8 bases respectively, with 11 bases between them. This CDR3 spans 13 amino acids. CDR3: CASSEQGGDIQYF. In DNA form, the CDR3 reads TGTGCCAGCAGTGAGCAAGGGGGGGACATTCAGTACTTC.

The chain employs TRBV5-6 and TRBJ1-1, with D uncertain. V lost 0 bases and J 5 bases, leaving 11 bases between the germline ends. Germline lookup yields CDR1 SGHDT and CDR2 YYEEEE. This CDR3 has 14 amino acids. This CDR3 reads CASSLGPGETEAFF. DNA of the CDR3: TGTGCCAGCAGCTTGGGCCCGGGCGAAACTGAAGCTTTCTTT.

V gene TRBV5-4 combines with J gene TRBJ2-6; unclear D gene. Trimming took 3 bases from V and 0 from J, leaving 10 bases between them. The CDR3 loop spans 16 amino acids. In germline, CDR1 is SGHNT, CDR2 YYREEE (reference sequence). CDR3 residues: CASSSRLSSGANVLTF. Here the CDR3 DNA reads TGTGCCAGCAGCTCTAGACTGTCCTCTGGGGCCAACGTCCTGACTTTC.

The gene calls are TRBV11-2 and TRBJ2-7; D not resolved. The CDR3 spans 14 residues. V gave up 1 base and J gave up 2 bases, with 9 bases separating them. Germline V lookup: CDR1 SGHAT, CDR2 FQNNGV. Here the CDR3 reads CASSLGPETYEQYF. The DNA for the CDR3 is TGTGCCAGCAGCTTAGGACCGGAGACCTACGAGCAGTACTTC.

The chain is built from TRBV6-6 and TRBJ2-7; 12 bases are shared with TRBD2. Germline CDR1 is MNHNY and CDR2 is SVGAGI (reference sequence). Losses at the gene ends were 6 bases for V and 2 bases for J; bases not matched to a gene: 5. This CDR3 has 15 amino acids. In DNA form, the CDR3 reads TGTGCCAGCAGACCTGGACTAGCGGGAACCTACGAGCAGTACTTC. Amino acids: CASRPGLAGTYEQYF.

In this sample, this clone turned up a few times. This CDR3 is CASRGGSSYEQYF. The CDR3 DNA sequence: TGTGCCAGTAGAGGCGGGAGCTCCTACGAGCAGTACTTC. V and J are TRBV19 and TRBJ2-7, with 7 nucleotides matching TRBD2. Germline CDR1 is LNHDA and CDR2 is SQIVND (reference sequence). The CDR3 spans 13 residues. Germline trimming cut 6 bases from V and 0 bases from J; bases unmatched to any gene: 2.

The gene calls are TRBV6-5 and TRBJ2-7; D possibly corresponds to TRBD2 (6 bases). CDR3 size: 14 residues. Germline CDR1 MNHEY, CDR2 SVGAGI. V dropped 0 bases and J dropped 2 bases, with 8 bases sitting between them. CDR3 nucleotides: TGTGCCAGCAGTTACTCGGAGGGCCCCTACGAGCAGTACTTC. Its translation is CASSYSEGPYEQYF.

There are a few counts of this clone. CDR3 loop: CASSNQQRQGFYGYTF. The CDR3 nucleotides are TGTGCCAGCAGTAACCAACAAAGGCAGGGGTTCTATGGCTACACCTTC. This chain connects TRBV27 to TRBJ1-2; possibly TRBD1 for D (6 bases). Trimming removed 5 bases at V and 4 bases at J, with 20 bases between. The CDR3 consists of 16 residues. CDR1 MNHEY and CDR2 SMNVEV come from the germline V gene (reference sequence).

CDR3 loop: CASSPASLRDRFYEQYF. The CDR3 DNA follows: TGTGCCAGCAGCCCTGCCTCCCTCCGGGACAGGTTCTACGAGCAGTACTTC. This rearrangement joins TRBV11-2 to TRBJ2-7; 8 nucleotides match TRBD1. Germline V gives CDR1 SGHAT, CDR2 FQNNGV. V lost 5 bases and J lost 3; bases outside the gene matches: 15. The CDR3 totals 17 residues.

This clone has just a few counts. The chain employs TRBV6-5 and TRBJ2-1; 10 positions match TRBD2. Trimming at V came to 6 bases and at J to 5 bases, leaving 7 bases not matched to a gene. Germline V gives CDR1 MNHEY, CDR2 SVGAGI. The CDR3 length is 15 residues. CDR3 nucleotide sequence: TGTGCCAGCAGGGACCTAGCGGGGGTAAACAATGAGCAGTTCTTC. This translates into CASRDLAGVNNEQFF.

DNA of the CDR3: TGTGCCAGCAGCGTTAGGGGACAGATGAACACTGAAGCTTTCTTT. Amino acids: CASSVRGQMNTEAFF. The chain has TRBV11-2 and TRBJ1-1, with TRBD1 matching over 7 bases. Losses at the gene ends were 5 bases for V and 0 bases for J; bases not matched to a gene: 6. Germline V gene sequence: CDR1 SGHAT, CDR2 FQNNGV. The CDR3 length is 15 residues.

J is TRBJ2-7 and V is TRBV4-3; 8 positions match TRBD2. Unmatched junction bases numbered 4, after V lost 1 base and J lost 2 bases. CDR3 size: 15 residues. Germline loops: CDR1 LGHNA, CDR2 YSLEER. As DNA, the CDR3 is TGCGCCAGCAGCCAAGTAGTAGCGGGGCCCTACGAGCAGTACTTC. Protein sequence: CASSQVVAGPYEQYF.

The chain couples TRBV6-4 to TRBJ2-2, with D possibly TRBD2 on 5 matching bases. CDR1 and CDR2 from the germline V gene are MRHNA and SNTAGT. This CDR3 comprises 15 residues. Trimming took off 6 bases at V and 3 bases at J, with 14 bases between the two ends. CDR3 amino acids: CASRKDPGDTGELFF. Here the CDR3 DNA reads TGTGCCAGCAGAAAGGACCCCGGGGACACCGGGGAGCTGTTTTTT.

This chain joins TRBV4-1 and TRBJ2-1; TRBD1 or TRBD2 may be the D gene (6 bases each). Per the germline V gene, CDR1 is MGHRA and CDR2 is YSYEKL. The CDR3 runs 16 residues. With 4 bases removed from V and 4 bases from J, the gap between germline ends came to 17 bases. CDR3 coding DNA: TGCGCCAGCAGCCGAGGGGGGTTGAGGGGGTACAATGAGCAGTTCTTC. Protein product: CASSRGGLRGYNEQFF.

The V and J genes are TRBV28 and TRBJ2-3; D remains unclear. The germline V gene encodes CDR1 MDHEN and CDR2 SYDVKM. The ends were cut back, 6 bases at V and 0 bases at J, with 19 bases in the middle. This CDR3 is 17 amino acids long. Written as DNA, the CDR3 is TGTGCCAGCAGCTATAGAGGCGGAGCTCCTAGCACAGATACGCAGTATTTT. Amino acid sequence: CASSYRGGAPSTDTQYF. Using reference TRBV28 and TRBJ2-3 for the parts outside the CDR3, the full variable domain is DVKVTQSSRYLVKRTGEKVFLECVQDMDHENMFWYRQDPGLGLRLIYFSYDVKMKEKGDIPEGYSVSREKKERFSLILESASTNQTSMYLCASSYRGGAPSTDTQYFGPGTRLTVL.

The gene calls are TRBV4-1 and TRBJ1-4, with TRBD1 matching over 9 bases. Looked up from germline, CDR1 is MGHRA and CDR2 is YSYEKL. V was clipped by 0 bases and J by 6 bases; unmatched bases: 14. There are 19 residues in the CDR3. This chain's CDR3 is CASSQDFLGLRDRDEKLFF. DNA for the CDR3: TGCGCCAGCAGCCAAGATTTTTTGGGGCTCCGGGACAGGGATGAAAAACTGTTTTTT.

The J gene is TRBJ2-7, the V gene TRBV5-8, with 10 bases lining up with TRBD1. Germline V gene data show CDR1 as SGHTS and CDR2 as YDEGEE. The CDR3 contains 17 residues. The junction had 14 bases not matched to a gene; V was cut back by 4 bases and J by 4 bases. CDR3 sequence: CASSPSHKTGGRYEQYF. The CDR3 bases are TGTGCCAGCAGCCCCAGCCACAAGACAGGGGGCAGGTACGAGCAGTACTTC.

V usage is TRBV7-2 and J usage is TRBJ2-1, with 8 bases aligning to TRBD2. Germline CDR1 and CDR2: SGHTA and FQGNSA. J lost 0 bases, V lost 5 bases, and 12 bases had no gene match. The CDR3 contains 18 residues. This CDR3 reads CASSPWLAGASSYNEQFF. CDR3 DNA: TGTGCCAGCAGCCCGTGGCTAGCGGGTGCGAGCTCCTACAATGAGCAGTTCTTC.

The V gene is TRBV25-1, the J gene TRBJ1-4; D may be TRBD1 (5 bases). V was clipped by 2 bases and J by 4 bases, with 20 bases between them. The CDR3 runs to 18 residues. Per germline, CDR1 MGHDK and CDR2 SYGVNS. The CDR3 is CASSEAGKPGPDNEKLFF. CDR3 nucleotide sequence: TGTGCCAGCAGTGAAGCCGGGAAGCCGGGACCGGATAATGAAAAACTGTTTTTT.

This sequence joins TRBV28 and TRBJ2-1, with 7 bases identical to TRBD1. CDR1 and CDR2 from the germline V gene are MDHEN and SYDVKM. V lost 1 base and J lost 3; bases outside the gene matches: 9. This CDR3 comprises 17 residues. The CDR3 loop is CASSLSTGFASYNEQFF. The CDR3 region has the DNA TGTGCCAGCAGTTTATCGACAGGGTTTGCAAGCTACAATGAGCAGTTCTTC.

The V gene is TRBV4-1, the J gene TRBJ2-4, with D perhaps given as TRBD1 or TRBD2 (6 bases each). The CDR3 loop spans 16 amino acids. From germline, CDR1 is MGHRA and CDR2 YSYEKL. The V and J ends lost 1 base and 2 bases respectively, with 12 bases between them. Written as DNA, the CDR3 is TGCGCCAGCAGCCAAGTGGGGGGCGGGTCCAAAAACATTCAGTACTTC. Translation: CASSQVGGGSKNIQYF.

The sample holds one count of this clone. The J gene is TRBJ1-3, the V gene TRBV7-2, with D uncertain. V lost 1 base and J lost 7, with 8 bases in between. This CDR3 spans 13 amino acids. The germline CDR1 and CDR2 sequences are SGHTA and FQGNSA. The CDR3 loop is CASSLESGNTIYF. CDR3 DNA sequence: TGTGCCAGCAGCTTAGAGTCCGGTAACACCATATATTTT.

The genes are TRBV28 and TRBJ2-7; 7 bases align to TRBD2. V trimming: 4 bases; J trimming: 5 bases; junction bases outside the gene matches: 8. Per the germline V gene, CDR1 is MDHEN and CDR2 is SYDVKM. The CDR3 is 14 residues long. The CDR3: CASSYTSATHEQYF. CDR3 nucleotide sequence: TGTGCCAGCAGTTACACTAGCGCAACCCACGAGCAGTACTTC.

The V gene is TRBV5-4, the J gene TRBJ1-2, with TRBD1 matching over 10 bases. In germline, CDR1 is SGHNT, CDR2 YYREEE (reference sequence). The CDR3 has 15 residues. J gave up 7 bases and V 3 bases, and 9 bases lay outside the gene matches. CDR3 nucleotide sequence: TGTGCCAGCAGCTCCCCGACAGGGGGCAAGTTTGGCTACACCTTC. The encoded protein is CASSSPTGGKFGYTF.